These T cell receptor beta chains were read from a single sample in a study of T cells after yellow fever vaccination. Via MiXCR, TCRdb re-called the 5' RACE reads, giving one row per CDR3 protein. The profile shows approximately 180,000 distinct CDR3 sequences, 5.5% to 8% of them singletons. The specimen comprised CD4+ T cells sorted from PBMCs, sampled on the day of the first yellow fever vaccination. The receptors stem from a man aged 18-30 years who received the YFV17D yellow fever vaccine. CDR3s leave out the opening cysteine and the closing phenylalanine or tryptophan. Clone size is given for some rows only: seen once, a few or many times, or a class if the clone is expanded.

TRBV18	TRBJ2-5	many	ASSPVGGETQY
TRBV5-1	TRBJ1-2	NA	ASSSDRGDGYT
TRBV4-1	TRBJ2-3	NA	ASSPRTSGDSSTDTQY
TRBV5-1	TRBJ2-2	NA	ASRGSGGPDTGELF
TRBV2	TRBJ2-7	many	ASSDHREVQY
TRBV20-1	TRBJ1-2	NA	SASDNYGYT
TRBV2	TRBJ2-5	many	ASSAVQQETQY
TRBV12-3/TRBV12-4	TRBJ2-1	many	ASSPAIGTSYNEQF
TRBV18	TRBJ1-5	many	ASSPRPVEGQPQH
TRBV19	TRBJ2-2	NA	ASAGTGGYGELF
TRBV20-1	TRBJ2-5	many	SSTPGPETQY
TRBV19	TRBJ2-5	many	ASSPQIQETQY
TRBV19	TRBJ2-1	NA	ASSIGDGRISYNEQF
TRBV5-1	TRBJ2-2	many	ASSMTGGLTGELF
TRBV5-4	TRBJ2-7	few	ASSLGRGSYEQY
TRBV5-1	TRBJ1-5	few	ASSSLRGQEAGNQPQH
TRBV11-1	TRBJ1-4	many	ASSSDRYSEKLF
TRBV5-4	TRBJ2-2	NA	ASSLVPGTSATRELF
TRBV7-3	TRBJ2-3	many	ASPQHTQY
TRBV11-2	TRBJ2-5	NA	ASSLVLGETQY
TRBV3-1	TRBJ2-2	few	ASSQMLTSGELF
TRBV5-1	TRBJ2-7	NA	ASSSGGTSGDYEQY
TRBV15	TRBJ2-3	NA	ATSMVSGTDTQY
TRBV5-5	TRBJ2-2	NA	ASSQLAETNTGELF
TRBV28	TRBJ2-5	many	ASHYQETQY
TRBV4-3	TRBJ2-1	many	ASSQVRGDDEQF
TRBV7-9	TRBJ1-2	many	ASSLSEGYT
TRBV7-2	TRBJ2-6	NA	ASSLTSGANVLT
TRBV20-1	TRBJ1-5	many	SAIQTGNGPQH
TRBV4-3	TRBJ1-2	few	ASSQDSTNYGYT
TRBV29-1	TRBJ1-2	many	SEGQEGGYT
TRBV29-1	TRBJ2-7	many	SVGSQMGYEQY
TRBV7-3	TRBJ2-5	many	ASSLRGEETQY
TRBV20-1	TRBJ2-3	many	SANRDGSTDTQY
TRBV12-3/TRBV12-4	TRBJ2-2	many	ASTPVASTGELF
TRBV5-5	TRBJ2-4	many	ASSLDDNGRIQY